This record concerns one T cell receptor (beta chain) sequence. The CDR3 is made up of 15 amino acids. In germline, CDR1 is SGHNT, CDR2 YYREEE (reference sequence). Losses at the gene ends were 1 base for V and 4 bases for J; bases not matched to a gene: 1. TCRdb's table, derived via immunoSEQ multiplex PCR, lists solely in-frame clones and lacks some. The sample lists 110,000 to 150,000 clones; 70% to 90% were seen once. These data originate in a study of T cell responses to AZD1222 COVID-19 vaccine. The receptor comes from an adult who received the AZD1222 COVID-19 vaccine. V usage is TRBV5-4 and J usage is TRBJ2-1, with TRBD2 matching 11 bases. Sequenced material: peripheral blood, taken 28 days after the second AZD1222 dose. This CDR3 is CASSLRTSGYNEQFF. The DNA of the CDR3 is TGTGCCAGCAGCTTGAGGACTAGCGGGTACAATGAGCAGTTCTTC.